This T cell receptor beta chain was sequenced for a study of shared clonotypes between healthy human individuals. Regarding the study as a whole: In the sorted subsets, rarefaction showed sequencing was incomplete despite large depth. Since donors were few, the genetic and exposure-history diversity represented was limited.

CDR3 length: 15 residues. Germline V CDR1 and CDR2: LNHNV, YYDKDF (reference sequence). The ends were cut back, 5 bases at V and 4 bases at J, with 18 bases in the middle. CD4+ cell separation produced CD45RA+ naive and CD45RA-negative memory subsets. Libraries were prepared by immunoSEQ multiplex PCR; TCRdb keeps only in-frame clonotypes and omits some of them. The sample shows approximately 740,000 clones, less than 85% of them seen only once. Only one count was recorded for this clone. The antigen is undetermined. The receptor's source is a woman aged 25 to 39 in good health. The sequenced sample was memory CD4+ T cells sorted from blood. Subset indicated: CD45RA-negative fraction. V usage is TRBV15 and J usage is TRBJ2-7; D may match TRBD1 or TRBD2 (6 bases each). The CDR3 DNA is TGTGCCACCAGCGGGGGCAGGGGCGGGAATTACGAGCAGTACTTC. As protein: CATSGGRGGNYEQYF. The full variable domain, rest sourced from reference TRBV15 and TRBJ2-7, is DAMVIQNPRYQVTQFGKPVTLSCSQTLNHNVMYWYQQKSSQAPKLLFHYYDKDFNNEADTPDNFQSRRPNTSFCFLDIRSPGLGDTAMYLCATSGGRGGNYEQYFGPGTRLTVT.